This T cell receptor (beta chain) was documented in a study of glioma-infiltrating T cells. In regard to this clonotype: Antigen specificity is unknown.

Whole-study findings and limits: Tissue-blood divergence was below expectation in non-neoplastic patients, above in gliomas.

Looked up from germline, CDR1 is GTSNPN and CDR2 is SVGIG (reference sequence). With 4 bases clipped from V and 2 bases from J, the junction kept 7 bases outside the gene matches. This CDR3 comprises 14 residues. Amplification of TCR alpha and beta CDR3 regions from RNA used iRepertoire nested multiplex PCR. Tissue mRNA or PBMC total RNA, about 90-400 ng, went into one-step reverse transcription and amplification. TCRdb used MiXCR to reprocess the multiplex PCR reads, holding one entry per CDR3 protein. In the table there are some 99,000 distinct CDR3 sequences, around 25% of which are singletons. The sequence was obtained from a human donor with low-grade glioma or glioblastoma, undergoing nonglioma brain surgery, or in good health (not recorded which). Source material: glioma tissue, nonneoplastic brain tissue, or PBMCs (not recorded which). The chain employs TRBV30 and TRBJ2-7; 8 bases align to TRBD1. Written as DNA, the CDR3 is TGTGCCTGGAACCGCCCGGGACAGGCCTACGAGCAGTACTTC. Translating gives CAWNRPGQAYEQYF.